The clone carrying this TCR beta chain turned up a few times. Its matching antigen is unknown. The data originate from a study of beta chain features in type 1 diabetes. This CDR3 comprises 16 residues. V dropped 0 bases and J dropped 4 bases, with 15 bases sitting between them. Germline assignment: CDR1 MNHEY and CDR2 SVGAGI. Sequencing targeted expressed TCRB transcripts, as all isolated RNA had been reverse transcribed. Clones were sequenced by immunoSEQ multiplex PCR, and TCRdb holds only the in-frame ones, with some missing. Found here are approximately 250,000 clones, 16% of them singletons; the top ten hold roughly 0.08%. Whole-study findings and limits: All four CD4+ subsets from Type 1 diabetes patients carried moderately but significantly shorter TCRB CDR3s.

The chain recombines TRBV6-5 with TRBJ2-5; D is unclear. The receptor was derived from a man aged 25 to 40 with type 1 diabetes. Sample: naive CD4+ T cells from blood. CDR3 sequence: CASSYSSGPTLETQYF. CDR3 coding DNA: TGTGCCAGCAGTTACTCGAGTGGACCCACCTTAGAGACCCAGTACTTC.